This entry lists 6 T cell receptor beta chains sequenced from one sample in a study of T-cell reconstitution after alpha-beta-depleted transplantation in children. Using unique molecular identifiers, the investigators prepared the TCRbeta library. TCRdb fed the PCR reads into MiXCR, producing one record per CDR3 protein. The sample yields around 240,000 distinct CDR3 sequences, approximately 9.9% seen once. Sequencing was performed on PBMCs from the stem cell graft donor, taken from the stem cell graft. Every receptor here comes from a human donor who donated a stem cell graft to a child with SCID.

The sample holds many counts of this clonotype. The chain's CDR3 is CASSLRRSSTDTQYF. Here the CDR3 DNA reads TGTGCCAGCAGCTTAAGGCGATCTAGCACAGATACGCAGTATTTT. This chain connects TRBV13 to TRBJ2-3; D remains unclear. The CDR3 loop spans 15 amino acids. Trimming took off 2 bases at V and 0 bases at J, with 9 bases between the two ends. Germline V gene lookup returns CDR1 PRHDT and CDR2 FYEKMQ (reference sequence).

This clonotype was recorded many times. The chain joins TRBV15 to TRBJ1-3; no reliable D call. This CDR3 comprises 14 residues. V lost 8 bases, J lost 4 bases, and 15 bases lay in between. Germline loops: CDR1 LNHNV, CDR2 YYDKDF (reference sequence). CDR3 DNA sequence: TGTGCCACCTCCCTAGGGAGCAGCGGAAACACCATATATTTT. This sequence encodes CATSLGSSGNTIYF.

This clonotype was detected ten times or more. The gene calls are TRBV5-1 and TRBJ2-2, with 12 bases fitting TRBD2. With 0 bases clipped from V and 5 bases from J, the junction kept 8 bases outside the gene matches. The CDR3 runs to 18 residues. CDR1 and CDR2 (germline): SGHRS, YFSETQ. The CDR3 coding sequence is TGCGCCAGCAGCTTGGGTCTAGCGGGGGGGCCTCGGACCGGGGAGCTGTTTTTT. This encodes CASSLGLAGGPRTGELFF.

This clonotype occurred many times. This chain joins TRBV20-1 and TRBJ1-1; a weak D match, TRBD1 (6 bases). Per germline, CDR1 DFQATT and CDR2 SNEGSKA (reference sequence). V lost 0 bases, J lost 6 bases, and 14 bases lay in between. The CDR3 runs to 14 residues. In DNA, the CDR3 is TGCAGTGCTAGAGATGGGGGCAAGGGGGCTGAAGCTTTCTTT. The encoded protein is CSARDGGKGAEAFF.

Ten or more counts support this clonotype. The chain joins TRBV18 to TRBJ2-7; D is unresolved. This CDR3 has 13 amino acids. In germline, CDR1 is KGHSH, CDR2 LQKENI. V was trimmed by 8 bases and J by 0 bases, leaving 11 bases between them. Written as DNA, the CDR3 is TGTGCCAGCAGCCCCCCAAGCTCCTACGAGCAGTACTTC. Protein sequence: CASSPPSSYEQYF.

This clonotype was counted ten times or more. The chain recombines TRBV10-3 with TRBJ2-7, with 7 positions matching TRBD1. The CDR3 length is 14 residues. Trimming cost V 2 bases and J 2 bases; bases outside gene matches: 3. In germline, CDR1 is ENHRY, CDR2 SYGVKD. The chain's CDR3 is CAISEPDRAYEQYF. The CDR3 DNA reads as TGTGCCATCAGTGAGCCAGACAGGGCCTACGAGCAGTACTTC.